This T cell receptor (beta chain) emerged from a study of control samples from healthy donors and cancer patients. The germline V gene encodes CDR1 SEHNR and CDR2 FQNEAQ (reference sequence). Trimming took 1 base from V and 3 from J; bases not matched to a gene: 3. This CDR3 spans 15 amino acids. TCRdb's copy holds only in-frame clones and misses some; the assay was immunoSEQ multiplex PCR. The sample shows roughly 150,000 clones, about 86% of them seen only once. This chain joins TRBV7-9 and TRBJ2-7, with 10 bases lining up with TRBD2. This sequence was found in a man aged 18 to 29 in good health. The sample was blood. In DNA, the CDR3 is TGTGCCAGCAGCTTAGAAGCTAGCGGGGGCTACGAGCAGTACTTC. Amino acids: CASSLEASGGYEQYF.